What follows describes a single TCR beta chain. Its binding antigen is unknown. No much larger clonotype is one base removed from it; base qualities were not supplied. The record originates from a study of T cell responses to AZD1222 COVID-19 vaccine listed by TCRdb under 2021. Study-wide context: A total of under 250 trial participants underwent TCR sequencing, of whom approximately 200 had received two doses of AZD1222 and about 25 had received two doses of the MenACWY control vaccine. Trial participants were enrolled by age into 18-55, 56-69 and 70-plus year subgroups, with around 150, 28 and 57 TCR-sequenced participants respectively.

The CDR3 regions of human TCRbeta chains were analyzed by immunosequencing. Per the authors' processing: TCRs in the repertoires were compared against a reference library of SARS-CoV-2-specific TCRs that had been generated with the MIRA antigen-specificity platform. Breadth meant the fraction of unique TCRs that were SARS-CoV-2-associated, whereas depth meant the fraction of total T cells that were SARS-CoV-2-associated. Each spike-specific TCR was assigned to its reactive spike region and to a CD4 or CD8 class using the MIRA data. Log10-transformed breadth and depth values were compared by one-way ANOVA with Sidak's multiple comparisons tests. In TCRdb, the immuneACCESS table is reduced to in-frame sequences with V and J assigned. These tables do not hold every clone; where another copy was compared, an unresolved V gene accounts for under half, and the others remain unexplained. D and trimming come from the DNA, and the V and J calls and clone size come from that table. Here the sample has about 120,000 clones; 65% to 90% occur a single time. Roughly a quarter of the sample belongs to the ten largest clones.

Study-level results and caveats: The vaccine-associated CD4 TCRs covered the entire spike protein, and the dominant responses fell in regions 160-218 and 743-854. Participants were mostly white British, with more females than males. The authors suggested clonal diversity may have been underestimated. Reportedly, almost half of the unique spike-specific TCRs recognized epitopes lying outside the regions that are mutated in the B.1.351 and B.1.1.7 variants. Spike-specific TCR breadth and depth rose significantly after two AZD1222 doses compared with day 0 and with MenACWY recipients. In the small 56-69-year group, the increase in depth fell short of significance, most likely because of low power. Because no samples from the day 14 peak response were available, repertoires could be characterized only after the peak T cell response. Conclusions about previously exposed vaccinees are limited because only a handful of AZD1222 recipients were SARS-CoV-2 seropositive at baseline.

The junction shows trimming of 3 bases on V and 6 bases on J, and the gene matches do not reach 4 bases of it. From its cysteine to its phenylalanine, the CDR3 spans 14 amino acids. Just the 42-base CDR3 DNA is kept, in frame starting at base 1. In the germline V gene, CDR1 corresponds to KGHSH and CDR2 to LQKENI. The sample's time point label, in plain terms: about 28 days (+/-7) after the second vaccine dose. AZD1222 recipients given second doses at about 4 weeks or at about 12 weeks were pooled, since spike-specific TCR depth and breadth were not found to differ between the two schedules. Vaccinee samples were obtained from the UK trials COV001 and COV002, which included a single-blind randomized controlled phase 2/3 trial of AZD1222 (ChAdOx1 nCoV-19) in healthy adults. For TCRbeta chain sequencing, PBMC samples were collected from trial participants at day 0 and at day 28 after the second dose.

Sequenced material: peripheral blood, taken 28 days after the second AZD1222 dose. This clonotype was obtained from an adult who received the AZD1222 COVID-19 vaccine. The chain couples TRBV18 to TRBJ1-4; 7 nucleotides in the junction match TRBD1. The sequenced DNA is TGTGCCAGCTCACCGACAGGGAGGGATGAAAAACTGTTTTTT. This sequence encodes CASSPTGRDEKLFF.